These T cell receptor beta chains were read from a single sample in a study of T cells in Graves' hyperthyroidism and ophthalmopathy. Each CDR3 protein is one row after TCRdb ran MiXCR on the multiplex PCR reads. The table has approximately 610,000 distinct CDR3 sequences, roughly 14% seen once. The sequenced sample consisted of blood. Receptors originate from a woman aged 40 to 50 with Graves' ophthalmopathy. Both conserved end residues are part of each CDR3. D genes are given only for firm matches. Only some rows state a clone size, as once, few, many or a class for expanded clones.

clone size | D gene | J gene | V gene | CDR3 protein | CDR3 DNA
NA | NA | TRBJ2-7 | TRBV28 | CASSRGGLSYEQYF | TGTGCCAGCTCCCGAGGGGGGCTCTCCTACGAGCAGTACTTC
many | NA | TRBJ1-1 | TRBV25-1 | CASSVQMNTEAFF | TGTGCCAGCAGTGTCCAGATGAACACTGAAGCTTTCTTT
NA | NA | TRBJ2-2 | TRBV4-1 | CASSQHRNTGELFF | TGCGCCAGCAGCCAACACAGAAACACCGGGGAGCTGTTTTTT
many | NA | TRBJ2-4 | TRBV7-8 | CASSRDLSDIQYF | TGTGCCAGCAGCCGGGACTTATCAGACATTCAGTACTTC
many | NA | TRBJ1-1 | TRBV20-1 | CSAQGSLNTEAFF | TGCAGTGCCCAAGGATCCCTGAACACTGAAGCTTTCTTT
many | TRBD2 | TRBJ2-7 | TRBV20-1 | CSARGDGPGLLYEQYF | TGCAGTGCTAGAGGGGATGGACCGGGACTACTCTACGAGCAGTACTTC
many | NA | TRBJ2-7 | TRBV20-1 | CSARGTQIYEQYF | TGCAGTGCTAGAGGGACTCAGATCTACGAGCAGTACTTC
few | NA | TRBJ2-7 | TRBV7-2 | CASSRQGFGEQYF | TGTGCCAGCAGTCGTCAGGGATTTGGCGAGCAGTACTTC
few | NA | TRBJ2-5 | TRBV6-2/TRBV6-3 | CASSNPASSQETQYF | TGTGCCAGCAGTAACCCCGCTAGCAGCCAAGAGACCCAGTACTTC
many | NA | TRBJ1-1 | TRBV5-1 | CASTPSPGNTEAFF | TGCGCCAGCACCCCCTCCCCCGGGAACACTGAAGCTTTCTTT
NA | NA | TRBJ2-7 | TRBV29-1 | CSVGRQVRPYEQYF | TGCAGCGTTGGGAGACAGGTGCGCCCCTACGAGCAGTACTTC
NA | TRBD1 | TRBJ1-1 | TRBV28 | CASSSAGQASNTEAFF | TGTGCCAGCAGTTCGGCCGGACAGGCATCGAACACTGAAGCTTTCTTT
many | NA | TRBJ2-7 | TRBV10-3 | CAISVEEISYEQYF | TGTGCCATCAGTGTCGAGGAGATCTCCTACGAGCAGTACTTC
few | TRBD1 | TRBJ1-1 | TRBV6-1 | CASRWDSRYTEAFF | TGTGCCAGCAGATGGGACAGCCGGTACACTGAAGCTTTCTTT
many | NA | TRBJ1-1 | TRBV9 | CASSYITAAEAFF | TGTGCCAGCAGCTACATAACGGCGGCTGAAGCTTTCTTT
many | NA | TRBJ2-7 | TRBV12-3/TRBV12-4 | CASSLQSSTYEQYF | TGTGCCAGCAGTTTGCAGAGTAGCACCTACGAGCAGTACTTC
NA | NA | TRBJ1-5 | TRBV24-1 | CATSAAGRTDSNQPQHF | TGTGCCACCAGTGCCGCCGGGCGGACTGATAGCAATCAGCCCCAGCATTTT
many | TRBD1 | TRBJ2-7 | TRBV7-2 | CASSFRTGNYEQYF | TGTGCCAGCAGCTTCCGGACAGGGAATTACGAGCAGTACTTC
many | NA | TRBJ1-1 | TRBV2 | CASSDPTANTEAFF | TGTGCCAGCAGTGACCCTACAGCGAACACTGAAGCTTTCTTT
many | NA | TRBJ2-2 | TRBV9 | CASSGGTVNTGELFF | TGTGCCAGCAGCGGAGGGACGGTGAACACCGGGGAGCTGTTTTTT
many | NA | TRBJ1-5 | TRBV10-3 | CATSRTINQPQHF | TGTGCCACTTCGCGGACAATCAATCAGCCCCAGCATTTT
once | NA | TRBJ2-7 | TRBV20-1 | CSARTPADSPHEQYF | TGCAGTGCCCGAACCCCAGCGGACTCCCCCCACGAGCAGTACTTC
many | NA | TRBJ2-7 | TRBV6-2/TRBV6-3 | CASSDMYEQYF | TGTGCCAGCAGTGACATGTACGAGCAGTACTTC
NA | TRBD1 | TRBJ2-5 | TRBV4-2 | CASSQDPTGGEETQYF | TGTGCCAGCAGCCAAGACCCGACAGGGGGCGAAGAGACCCAGTACTTC
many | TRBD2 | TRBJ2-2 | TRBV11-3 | CASSRGGSRPGELFF | TGTGCCAGCTCCCGGGGGGGGAGCCGGCCCGGGGAGCTGTTTTTT
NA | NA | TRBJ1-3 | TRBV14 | CASSQEIGNTIYF | TGTGCCAGCAGCCAAGAAATTGGAAACACCATATATTTT
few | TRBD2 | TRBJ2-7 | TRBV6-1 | CASTVSAGLAVYEQYF | TGTGCCAGCACCGTCTCGGCGGGACTAGCGGTATACGAGCAGTACTTC
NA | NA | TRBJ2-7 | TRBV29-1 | CSGSGGNSYEQYF | TGCAGCGGGTCGGGCGGAAACTCCTACGAGCAGTACTTC
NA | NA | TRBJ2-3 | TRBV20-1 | CSASLRRREDTQYF | TGCAGTGCTAGCTTACGGAGACGGGAAGATACGCAGTATTTT
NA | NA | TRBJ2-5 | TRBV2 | CASSDVTGQETQYF | TGTGCCAGCAGTGACGTCACGGGGCAAGAGACCCAGTACTTC
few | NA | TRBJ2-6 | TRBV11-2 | CASSPSRGSGANVLTF | TGTGCCAGCAGCCCTTCCAGGGGTTCTGGGGCCAACGTCCTGACTTTC
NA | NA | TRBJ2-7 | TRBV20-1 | CSAPADRSYEQYF | TGCAGTGCCCCGGCCGACAGGTCCTACGAGCAGTACTTC
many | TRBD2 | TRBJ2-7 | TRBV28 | CASRDLAGNEQYF | TGTGCCAGCAGGGACCTAGCGGGAAACGAGCAGTACTTC
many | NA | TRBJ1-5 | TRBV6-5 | CASSWTKDSNQPQHF | TGTGCCAGCAGTTGGACAAAAGATAGCAATCAGCCCCAGCATTTT
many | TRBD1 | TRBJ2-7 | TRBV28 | CASSPTGTALKVYEQYF | TGTGCCAGCAGTCCCACCGGGACAGCGCTCAAGGTGTACGAGCAGTACTTC
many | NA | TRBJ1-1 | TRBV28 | CASSPVGGTFTEAFF | TGTGCCAGCAGTCCCGTAGGGGGTACCTTCACTGAAGCTTTCTTT
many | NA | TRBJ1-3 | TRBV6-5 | CASRLVSSGNTIYF | TGTGCCAGCAGACTCGTTAGCTCTGGAAACACCATATATTTT
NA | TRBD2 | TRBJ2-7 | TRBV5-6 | CASSVAGRTYERYF | TGTGCCAGCAGCGTCGCCGGGAGGACCTACGAGCGGTACTTC
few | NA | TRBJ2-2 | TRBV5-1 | CASSPRTPNTGELFF | TGCGCCAGCAGCCCCCGGACGCCGAACACCGGGGAGCTGTTTTTT
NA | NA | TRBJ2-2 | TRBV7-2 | CASRRDTGNTGELFF | TGTGCCAGCAGACGGGACACCGGGAACACCGGGGAGCTGTTTTTT
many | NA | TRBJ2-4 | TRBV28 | CASSLSEFQYF | TGTGCCAGCAGTTTGTCGGAGTTTCAGTACTTC
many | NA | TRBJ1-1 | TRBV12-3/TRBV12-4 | CASSREEGTEAFF | TGTGCCAGCAGTCGGGAGGAGGGGACTGAAGCTTTCTTT
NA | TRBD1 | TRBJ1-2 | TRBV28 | CASSQIGGNYYGYTF | TGTGCCAGCTCACAAATAGGGGGCAATTACTATGGCTACACCTTC
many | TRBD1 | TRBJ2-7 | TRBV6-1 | CASRDRTGPSSYEQYF | TGTGCCAGCAGGGACAGGACAGGTCCTAGCTCCTACGAGCAGTACTTC
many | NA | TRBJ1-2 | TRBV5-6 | CASSSPFTQNYGYTF | TGTGCCAGCAGCTCTCCCTTCACACAGAACTATGGCTACACCTTC
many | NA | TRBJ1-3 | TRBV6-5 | CASSSSGGNTIYF | TGTGCCAGCAGTTCCTCGGGAGGAAACACCATATATTTT
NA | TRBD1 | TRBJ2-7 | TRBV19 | CASSIVGSGTVYEQYF | TGTGCCAGTAGTATAGTTGGGTCGGGGACAGTCTACGAGCAGTACTTC
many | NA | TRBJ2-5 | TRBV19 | CASSTSSDGVERAQYF | TGTGCCAGTAGTACCTCCAGCGATGGGGTGGAACGGGCCCAGTACTTC
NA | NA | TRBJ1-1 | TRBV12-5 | CASGLEGGTEAFF | TGTGCTAGTGGTTTGGAGGGGGGCACTGAAGCTTTCTTT
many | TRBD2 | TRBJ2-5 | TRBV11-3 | CASSFNDGTTLQETQYF | TGTGCCAGCAGCTTTAACGATGGGACTACCTTACAAGAGACCCAGTACTTC